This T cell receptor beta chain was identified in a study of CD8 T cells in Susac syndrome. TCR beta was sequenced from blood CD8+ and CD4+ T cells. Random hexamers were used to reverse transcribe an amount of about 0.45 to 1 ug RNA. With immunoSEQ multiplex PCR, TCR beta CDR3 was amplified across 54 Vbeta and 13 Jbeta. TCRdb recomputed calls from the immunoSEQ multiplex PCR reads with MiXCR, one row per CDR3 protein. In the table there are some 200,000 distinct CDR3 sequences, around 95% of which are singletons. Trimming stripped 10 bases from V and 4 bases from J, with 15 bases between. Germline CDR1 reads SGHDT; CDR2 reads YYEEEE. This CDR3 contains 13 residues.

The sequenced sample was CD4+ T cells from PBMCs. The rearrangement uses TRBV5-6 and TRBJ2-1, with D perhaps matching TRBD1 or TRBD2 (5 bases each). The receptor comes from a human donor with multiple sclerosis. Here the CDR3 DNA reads TGTGCCGGGGGACGGGTTGGGTACAATGAGCAGTTCTTC. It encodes CAGGRVGYNEQFF.